This T cell receptor beta chain derives from a study of CD8+CD57+ T cells in acquired aplastic anemia. The wider study: Sorting CD4+ and CD8+ cells gave DNA averaging approximately 3 ug. Findings of the study overall: CD8+ Simpson's diversity showed no significant patient-control difference.

Before being chosen for sequencing, patients had shown CD8+CD57+ cell expansion by flow cytometry. This clonotype has ten or more counts. Its cognate antigen is unknown. This CDR3 comprises 14 residues. V was trimmed by 0 bases and J by 4 bases, leaving 10 bases between them. The V gene's germline CDR1 is SGDLS and CDR2 YYNGEE. Profiling of TCR beta VDJ combinations and CDR3 sequences used genomic DNA as template. A single record per CDR3 protein comes from TCRdb applying MiXCR to the reads. The sample has over 250,000 distinct CDR3 sequences, roughly 59% seen once. Input material: sorted CD4+, CD8+, or CD8+CD57+ T cells (not recorded which) from PBMCs. The TCR sequence derives from a human donor with aplastic anemia. The chain combines TRBV9 with TRBJ1-1; D is unclear. CDR3 amino acids: CASSVGGRGTEAFF. CDR3 DNA sequence: TGTGCCAGCAGCGTAGGAGGGAGAGGCACTGAAGCTTTCTTT.